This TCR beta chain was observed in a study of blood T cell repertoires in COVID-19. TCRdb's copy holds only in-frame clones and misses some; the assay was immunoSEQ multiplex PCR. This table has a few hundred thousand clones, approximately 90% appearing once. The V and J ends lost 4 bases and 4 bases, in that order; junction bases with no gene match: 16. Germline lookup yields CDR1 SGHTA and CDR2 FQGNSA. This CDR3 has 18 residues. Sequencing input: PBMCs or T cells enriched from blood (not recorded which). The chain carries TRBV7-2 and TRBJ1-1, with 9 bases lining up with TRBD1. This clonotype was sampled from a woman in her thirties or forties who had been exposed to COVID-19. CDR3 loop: CASSYPVGQGLQSTEAFF. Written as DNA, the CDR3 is TGTGCCAGCAGCTATCCGGTGGGACAGGGTTTACAGAGCACTGAAGCTTTCTTT.